This TCR beta chain was sequenced for a study of read filtering for tumor transcriptome and immune sequencing. Overall study: TCR-mapped reads were about 4 to 11 million with IR-seq versus roughly 80 to 1,300 with RNA-seq.

This library used approximately 370 ng RNA and molecular barcoded adaptors spanning alpha/delta and beta/gamma chains. One entry per CDR3 protein, called by TCRdb with MiXCR from the reads. The sample holds over 25,000 distinct CDR3 sequences; 13% to 15% are singletons and the top ten take about two fifths. Germline V gene data show CDR1 as SGHNT and CDR2 as YENEEA. The CDR3 is made up of 13 amino acids. On this clonotype: This probably arose from a read error, given a far larger clone one base away.

This clonotype was obtained from a donor at least 40 years old with multiple myeloma. V is TRBV11-3 and J is TRBJ2-7; no clear D gene. Input material: a population of CD138-negative cells sorted from bone marrow. The DNA for the CDR3 is TGTACCAGCAGCTTAGCAAACCCGTGGGAGCAGTACTTC. Translated, it gives CTSSLANPWEQYF.